This T cell receptor beta chain was captured by sequencing in a study of blood T cell repertoires in COVID-19. At the level of the study: Samples came from the United States, Italy and Spain, spanning acute and convalescent COVID-19. Sample material is recorded as cDNA or gDNA derived from T cells, B-cell-depleted T cells, or PBMCs.

The V and J ends lost 6 bases and 3 bases, in that order; junction bases with no gene match: 16. The CDR3 has 18 amino acids. Germline-derived CDR1 and CDR2 are KGHSH and LQKENI. The method was immunoSEQ multiplex PCR; TCRdb's version includes in-frame clones alone and lacks a portion of them. The sample contains some 340,000 clones, around 85% of which appear only once. Sequenced sample: peripheral blood. The sequence derives from a woman younger than 35 with acute or convalescent COVID-19. This sequence joins TRBV18 and TRBJ1-4; 7 bases are a match to TRBD1. CDR3: CASSPRGQTFSANEKLFF. The CDR3 DNA sequence: TGTGCCAGCTCTCCTCGGGGACAGACCTTCTCGGCTAATGAAAAACTGTTTTTT. Full variable domain (remainder filled in from reference TRBV18 and TRBJ1-4): NAGVMQNPRHLVRRRGQEARLRCSPMKGHSHVYWYRQLPEEGLKFMVYLQKENIIDESGMPKERFSAEFPKEGPSILRIQQVVRGDSAAYFCASSPRGQTFSANEKLFFGSGTQLSVL.